This is a list of T cell receptor beta chains from one sample in a study of T cells in Graves' hyperthyroidism and ophthalmopathy. TCRdb reprocessed the multiplex PCR reads with MiXCR, giving one entry per CDR3 protein. The sample lists about 690,000 distinct CDR3 sequences; 17% were seen once. The sequencing sample was made of blood. Source of these receptors: a man aged 45-65 years with Graves' hyperthyroidism. The CDR3 runs from the conserved cysteine through the conserved F or W. Each record gives: D gene, J gene, clone size, V gene, CDR3 DNA, CDR3 protein. D genes are given only for firm matches. The size field is filled for only some rows; it gives once, few, many or a size class.

TRBD2	TRBJ2-3	many	TRBV24-1	TGTGCCACCAGTGATCCTGGACTAGTACTCACAGATACGCAGTATTTT	CATSDPGLVLTDTQYF
TRBD1	TRBJ1-5	.	TRBV29-1	TGCAGCGTCACCACAGGGGGCGCAGGTCAGCCCCAGCATTTT	CSVTTGGAGQPQHF
.	TRBJ2-1	many	TRBV24-1	TGTGCCACCAGTGATGTGGACAGCTCCTACAATGAGCAGTTCTTC	CATSDVDSSYNEQFF
TRBD2	TRBJ2-7	.	TRBV6-1	TGTGCCAGCAGTGTTCCCGGGACTAGCGGGCGCGAGCAGTACTTC	CASSVPGTSGREQYF
TRBD2	TRBJ2-7	.	TRBV19	TGTGCCAGTAGTAGGACTAGCGGGAGAGTGATGTACGAGCAGTACTTC	CASSRTSGRVMYEQYF
TRBD1	TRBJ2-7	few	TRBV19	TGTGCCAGTAGGACAGGGGGCAACGAGCAGTACTTC	CASRTGGNEQYF
.	TRBJ2-3	many	TRBV20-1	TGCAGTGCTAGAGATTACGGAGTTCGCCCAGATACGCAGTATTTT	CSARDYGVRPDTQYF
TRBD2	TRBJ2-5	.	TRBV4-2	TGTGCCAGCAGCCCCGGACTAGCGGACCAAGAGACCCAGTACTTC	CASSPGLADQETQYF
.	TRBJ1-2	few	TRBV25-1	TGTGCCAGCAGGTGGGACATAGGATCGAATGGGGGCTACACCTTC	CASRWDIGSNGGYTF
TRBD2	TRBJ2-7	.	TRBV28	TGTGCCAGCAGCTTGGCTCTAGCGGGAGGGCCTGGTTACGAGCAGTACTTC	CASSLALAGGPGYEQYF
.	TRBJ1-1	.	TRBV7-2	TGTGCCAGCAGCTTAGGGAAGATACAGGAATTTATGAACACTGAAGCTTTCTTT	CASSLGKIQEFMNTEAFF
TRBD2	TRBJ2-7	few	TRBV7-9	TGTGTCAGCAGCACTATGACTAGCGGGAATTTCTACGAGCAGTACTTC	CVSSTMTSGNFYEQYF
TRBD1	TRBJ1-2	many	TRBV28	TGTGCCAGCAGCCGGGGACAGGATTATGGCTACACCTTC	CASSRGQDYGYTF
TRBD2	TRBJ2-7	.	TRBV5-1	TGCGCCAGCAGCGGGGATTACAGGGGACTAGCGGGGGACTACGAGCAGTACTTC	CASSGDYRGLAGDYEQYF
.	TRBJ1-2	many	TRBV28	TGTGCCAGCAGTTTAGGGGGTGAAACCTATGGCTACACCTTC	CASSLGGETYGYTF
TRBD1	TRBJ1-5	many	TRBV12-3/TRBV12-4	TGTGCCAGCAGCCTAGGAATGGACAGGGGAAATCAGCCCCAGCATTTT	CASSLGMDRGNQPQHF
TRBD1	TRBJ1-5	few	TRBV5-6	TGTGCCAGCAGCCGGGACAGGGGGCTAGATCAGCCCCAGCATTTT	CASSRDRGLDQPQHF
TRBD2	TRBJ2-1	.	TRBV5-4	TGTGCCACCCGGGACGCTAGCGGGAGTCTCGTTCTGTTCTTC	CATRDASGSLVLFF
.	TRBJ1-5	few	TRBV10-3	TGTGCCATCAGGGCTGATGATTCGCCCCAGCATTTT	CAIRADDSPQHF
.	TRBJ2-1	many	TRBV7-6	TGTGCCAGCAGCCATAGATCATCCGGGTCCCTGGGCTACAATGAGCAGTTCTTC	CASSHRSSGSLGYNEQFF
.	TRBJ1-1	.	TRBV7-9	TGTGCCAGCAGTCTGGCCTGGGCCACTGAAGCTTTCTTT	CASSLAWATEAFF
.	TRBJ1-6	few	TRBV4-3	TGCGCCAGCAGCCAAGAGAGCAAGGCCAATTCACCCCTCCACTTT	CASSQESKANSPLHF
.	TRBJ1-4	few	TRBV30	TGTGCCTGGATCGACAGGACTCAAGGGGAAAAACTGTTTTTT	CAWIDRTQGEKLFF
.	TRBJ1-1	few	TRBV7-6	TGTGCCAGCAGCACAGAGGCTGGCAGATCGAACACTGAAGCTTTCTTT	CASSTEAGRSNTEAFF
.	TRBJ1-1	.	TRBV30	TGTGCCTGGAGTGATTTGGGATTTGGGATGAACACTGAAGCTTTCTTT	CAWSDLGFGMNTEAFF
TRBD2	TRBJ2-3	.	TRBV15	TGTGCCACCAGCCCCTCTAGCGGGAGAACCGATACGCAGTATTTT	CATSPSSGRTDTQYF
TRBD2	TRBJ2-7	many	TRBV19	TGTGCCAGTAAGACTAGCGGGAGCTCCTACGAGCAGTACTTC	CASKTSGSSYEQYF
.	TRBJ2-7	.	TRBV5-1	TGCGCCAGCAGCTTGGGTGCGCACGAGCAGTACTTC	CASSLGAHEQYF
.	TRBJ2-3	.	TRBV3-1	TGTGCCAGCAGCCCGACTAGTCGCCCAGATACGCAGTATTTT	CASSPTSRPDTQYF
TRBD2	TRBJ2-3	many	TRBV11-2	TGTGCCAGCACCAGGCGGGAGGGCCCAGATACGCAGTATTTT	CASTRREGPDTQYF
TRBD1	TRBJ2-7	.	TRBV4-1	TGCGCCAGCAGCCAAGTGGGGACAGGGGGGGTCGAGCAGTACTTC	CASSQVGTGGVEQYF
TRBD2	TRBJ2-1	many	TRBV11-2	TGTGCCAGCAGGGATAGGGGTCTAGCGGAGAACTACAATGAGCAGTTCTTC	CASRDRGLAENYNEQFF
TRBD2	TRBJ2-3	few	TRBV12-3/TRBV12-4	TGTGCCAGCAGGACTGGGACTAGCGGGGCTTACACAGATACGCAGTATTTT	CASRTGTSGAYTDTQYF
.	TRBJ1-2	.	TRBV4-1	TGCGCCAGCAGCCCCCTGGGAGGGGACCATGGCTACACCTTC	CASSPLGGDHGYTF
.	TRBJ2-7	.	TRBV14	TGTGCCAGCAGCCCGACTTGGGGCTTCAACGAGCAGTACTTC	CASSPTWGFNEQYF
TRBD1	TRBJ1-5	.	TRBV9	TGTGCCAGCAGCGTAGCCGGGACAGGGGATCAGCCCCAGCATTTT	CASSVAGTGDQPQHF
.	TRBJ1-5	.	TRBV18	TGTGCCAGCTCACCAGACAGACTATCGGGTCAGCCCCAGCATTTT	CASSPDRLSGQPQHF
.	TRBJ2-3	few	TRBV3-1	TGTGCCAGCAGCCAAACGGGAGTCCCAGATACGCAGTATTTT	CASSQTGVPDTQYF
TRBD1	TRBJ1-2	.	TRBV20-1	TGCAGTGCCCTGGGACAGGGGGTTTCTGGCTACACCTTC	CSALGQGVSGYTF
.	TRBJ2-5	many	TRBV27	TGTGCCAGCAGTTTACTTGGGGGCCAAGAGACCCAGTACTTC	CASSLLGGQETQYF
.	TRBJ1-2	many	TRBV7-2	TGTGCCAGCAGCTTACTTGGGCAGGGAGGGGGCTACACCTTC	CASSLLGQGGGYTF
TRBD2	TRBJ2-5	many	TRBV29-1	TGCAGCGTGGGGGGAGCGGGAGGGCCAGAGACCCAGTACTTC	CSVGGAGGPETQYF
.	TRBJ2-7	.	TRBV7-9	TGTGCCAGCAGACTACCCGGCACAGGTGCTTACGAGCAGTACTTC	CASRLPGTGAYEQYF
TRBD1	TRBJ1-2	.	TRBV19	TGTGCCAGCCATACTTGGGGACAGAACTATGGCTACACCTTC	CASHTWGQNYGYTF
TRBD1	TRBJ1-5	many	TRBV20-1	TGCAGTGCAACCGGGACAGACAATCAGCCCCAGCATTTT	CSATGTDNQPQHF
TRBD2	TRBJ2-1	many	TRBV28	TGTGCCAGCAGTTTAGGCCTAGCGGGTGCTAGCGAGCAGTTCTTC	CASSLGLAGASEQFF
.	TRBJ2-7	many	TRBV20-1	TGCAGTGCTAAAGATCCCGAGACTTCCGCCTACGAGCAGTACTTC	CSAKDPETSAYEQYF
TRBD2	TRBJ2-2	many	TRBV20-1	TGCAGTGCCGCGGGACTAGCGGCCGGGGAGCTGTTTTTT	CSAAGLAAGELFF
.	TRBJ2-1	few	TRBV10-3	TGTGCCATCAGTGATTCACCCAACAATGAGCAGTTCTTC	CAISDSPNNEQFF
TRBD1	TRBJ2-3	.	TRBV25-1	TGTGCCAGCAGCGGACAGGGGGCCAGCACAGATACGCAGTATTTT	CASSGQGASTDTQYF
.	TRBJ2-1	many	TRBV13	TGTGCCAGCAGCTTAGAAGGGTATGAGCAGTTCTTC	CASSLEGYEQFF
.	TRBJ1-3	few	TRBV6-1	TGTGCCACCTCACCACGGACAGAAGGAAACACCATATATTTT	CATSPRTEGNTIYF
.	TRBJ2-3	.	TRBV28	TGTGCCAGAAGAACTATGGCAGATACGCAGTATTTT	CARRTMADTQYF
TRBD2	TRBJ2-7	many	TRBV27	TGTGCCAGCAGTTCCCGACTAGCGGGGGGCGAGCAGTACTTC	CASSSRLAGGEQYF
.	TRBJ1-2	many	TRBV7-9	TGTGCCAGCAGCTTAGTGTCGAAGTCTAAAGGCTATGGCTACACCTTC	CASSLVSKSKGYGYTF